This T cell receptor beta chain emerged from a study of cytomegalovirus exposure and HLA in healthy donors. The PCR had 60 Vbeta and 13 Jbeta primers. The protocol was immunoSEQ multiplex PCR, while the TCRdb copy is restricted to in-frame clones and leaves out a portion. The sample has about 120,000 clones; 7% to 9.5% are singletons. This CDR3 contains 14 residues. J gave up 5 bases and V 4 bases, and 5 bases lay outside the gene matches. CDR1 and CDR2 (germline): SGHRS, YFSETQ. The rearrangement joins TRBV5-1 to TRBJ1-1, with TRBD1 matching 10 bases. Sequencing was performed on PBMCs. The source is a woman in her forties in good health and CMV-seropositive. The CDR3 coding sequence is TGCGCCAGCAGCAGCGGGACAGGGGCGACTGAAGCTTTCTTT. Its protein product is CASSSGTGATEAFF.